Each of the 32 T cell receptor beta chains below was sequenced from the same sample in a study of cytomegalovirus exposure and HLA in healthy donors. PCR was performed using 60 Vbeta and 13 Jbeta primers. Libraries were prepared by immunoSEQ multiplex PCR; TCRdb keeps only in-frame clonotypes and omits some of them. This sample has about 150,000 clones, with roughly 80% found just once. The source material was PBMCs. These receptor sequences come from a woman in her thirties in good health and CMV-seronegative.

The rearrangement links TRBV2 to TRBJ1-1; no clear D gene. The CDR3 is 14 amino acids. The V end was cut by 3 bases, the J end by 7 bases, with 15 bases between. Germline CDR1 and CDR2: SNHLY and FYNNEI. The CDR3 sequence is CASSDLLQIHEAFF. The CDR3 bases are TGTGCCAGCAGTGATCTGCTACAGATCCATGAAGCTTTCTTT.

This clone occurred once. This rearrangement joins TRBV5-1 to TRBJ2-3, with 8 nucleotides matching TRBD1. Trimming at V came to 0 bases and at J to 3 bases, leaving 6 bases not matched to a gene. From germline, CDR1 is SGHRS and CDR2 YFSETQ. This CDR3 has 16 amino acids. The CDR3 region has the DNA TGCGCCAGCAGCTTGGAAGGGACAGGTACTACAGATACGCAGTATTTT. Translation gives CASSLEGTGTTDTQYF.

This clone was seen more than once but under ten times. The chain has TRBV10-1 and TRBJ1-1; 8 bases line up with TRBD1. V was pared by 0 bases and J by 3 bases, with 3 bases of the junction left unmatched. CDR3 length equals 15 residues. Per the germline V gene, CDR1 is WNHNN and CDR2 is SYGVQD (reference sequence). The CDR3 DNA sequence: TGCGCCAGCAGTGAGTCGGGACAGGAGTACACTGAAGCTTTCTTT. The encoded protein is CASSESGQEYTEAFF.

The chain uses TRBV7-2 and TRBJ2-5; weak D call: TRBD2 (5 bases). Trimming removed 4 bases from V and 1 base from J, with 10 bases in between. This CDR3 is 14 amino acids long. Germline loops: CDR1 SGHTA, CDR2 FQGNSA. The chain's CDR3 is CASSSDSGQETQYF. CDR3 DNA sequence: TGTGCCAGCAGCTCGGACTCGGGCCAAGAGACCCAGTACTTC. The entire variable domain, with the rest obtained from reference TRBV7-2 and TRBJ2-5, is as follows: GAGVSQSPSNKVTEKGKDVELRCDPISGHTALYWYRQSLGQGLEFLIYFQGNSAPDKSGLPSDRFSAERTGGSVSTLTIQRTQQEDSAVYLCASSSDSGQETQYFGPGTRLLVL.

CDR3 in DNA: TGTGCCAGCAAAGGACTAGCTCGGGATACGCAGTATTTT. It is translated as CASKGLARDTQYF. This chain uses TRBV6-5 with TRBJ2-3, with 8 bases identical to TRBD2. Germline loops: CDR1 MNHEY, CDR2 SVGAGI. The CDR3 length is 13 residues. The V and J ends lost 7 bases and 6 bases, in that order; junction bases with no gene match: 6.

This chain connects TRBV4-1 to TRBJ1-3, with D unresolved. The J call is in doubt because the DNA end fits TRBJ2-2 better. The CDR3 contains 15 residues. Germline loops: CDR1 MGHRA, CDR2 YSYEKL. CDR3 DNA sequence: TGCGCCAGCAGCCAAGTTTATGGTTCGATCGGGGAGCTGTTTTTT. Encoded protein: CASSQVYGSIGELFF.

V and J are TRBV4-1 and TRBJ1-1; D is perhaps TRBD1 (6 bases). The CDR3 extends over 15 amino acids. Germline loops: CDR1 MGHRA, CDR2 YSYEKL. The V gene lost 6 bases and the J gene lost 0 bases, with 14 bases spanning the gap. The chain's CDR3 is CASSQTGSMNTEAFF. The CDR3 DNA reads TGCGCCAGCAGTCAAACAGGGTCCATGAACACTGAAGCTTTCTTT.

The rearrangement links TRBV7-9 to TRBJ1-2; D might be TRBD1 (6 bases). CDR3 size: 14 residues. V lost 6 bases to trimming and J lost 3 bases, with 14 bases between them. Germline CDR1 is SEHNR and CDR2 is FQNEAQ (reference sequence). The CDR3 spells CASSHPSGDYGYTF. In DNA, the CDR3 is TGTGCCAGCAGTCACCCTTCAGGGGACTATGGCTACACCTTC.

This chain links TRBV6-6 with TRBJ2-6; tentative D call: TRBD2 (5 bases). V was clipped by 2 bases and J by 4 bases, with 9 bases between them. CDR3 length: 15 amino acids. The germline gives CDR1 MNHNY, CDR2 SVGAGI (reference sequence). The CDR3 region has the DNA TGTGCCAGCAGTTACCGCGGGCCCGGGGCCAACGTCCTGACTTTC. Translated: CASSYRGPGANVLTF.

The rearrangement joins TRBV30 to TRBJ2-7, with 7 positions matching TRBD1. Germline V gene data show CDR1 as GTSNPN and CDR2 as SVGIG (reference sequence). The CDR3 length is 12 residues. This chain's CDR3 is CAASGQLYEQYF. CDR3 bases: TGTGCGGCTTCGGGACAGCTCTACGAGCAGTACTTC.

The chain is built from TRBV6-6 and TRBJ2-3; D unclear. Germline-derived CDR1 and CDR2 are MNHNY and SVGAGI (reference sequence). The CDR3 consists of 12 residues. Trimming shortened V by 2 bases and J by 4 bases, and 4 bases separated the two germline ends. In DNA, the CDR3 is TGTGCCAGCAGTTACAGCCCAGATACGCAGTATTTT. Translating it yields CASSYSPDTQYF.

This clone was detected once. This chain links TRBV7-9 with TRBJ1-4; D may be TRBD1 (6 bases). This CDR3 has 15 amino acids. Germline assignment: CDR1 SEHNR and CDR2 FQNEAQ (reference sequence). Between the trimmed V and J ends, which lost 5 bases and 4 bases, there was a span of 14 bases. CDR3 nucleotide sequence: TGTGCCAGCAGCAGGGGGGGGATAGTTAATGAAAAACTGTTTTTT. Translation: CASSRGGIVNEKLFF.

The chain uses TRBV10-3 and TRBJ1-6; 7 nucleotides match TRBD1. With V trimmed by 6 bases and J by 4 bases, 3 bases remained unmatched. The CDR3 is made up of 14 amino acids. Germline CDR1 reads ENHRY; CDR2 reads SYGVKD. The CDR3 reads CAIRGTEYNSPLHF. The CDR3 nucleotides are TGTGCCATCAGGGGGACAGAATATAATTCACCCCTCCACTTT.

CDR3 bases: TGTGCCAGCGGAATACAGGGTTGGGGGAACACTGAAGCTTTCTTT. This encodes CASGIQGWGNTEAFF. The chain uses TRBV11-2 and TRBJ1-1, with a possible D match to TRBD1 (6 bases). V lost 8 bases, J lost 1 base, and 17 bases lay in between. The germline V gene encodes CDR1 SGHAT and CDR2 FQNNGV. The CDR3 runs 15 residues. Full variable domain (remainder filled in from reference TRBV11-2 and TRBJ1-1): EAGVAQSPRYKIIEKRQSVAFWCNPISGHATLYWYQQILGQGPKLLIQFQNNGVVDDSQLPKDRFSAERLKGVDSTLKIQPAKLEDSAVYLCASGIQGWGNTEAFFGQGTRLTVV.

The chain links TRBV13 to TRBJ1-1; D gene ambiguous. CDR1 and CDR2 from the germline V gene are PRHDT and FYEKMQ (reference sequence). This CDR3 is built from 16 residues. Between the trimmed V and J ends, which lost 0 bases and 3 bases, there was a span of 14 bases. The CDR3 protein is CASSLGPREGDTEAFF. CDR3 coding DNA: TGTGCCAGCAGCTTAGGCCCGCGGGAAGGCGACACTGAAGCTTTCTTT.

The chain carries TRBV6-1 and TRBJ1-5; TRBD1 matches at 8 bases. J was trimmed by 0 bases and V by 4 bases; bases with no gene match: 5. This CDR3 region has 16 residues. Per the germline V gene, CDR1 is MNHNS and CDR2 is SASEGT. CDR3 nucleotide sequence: TGTGCCAGCAGTGTAACCAGGGGGCATAGCAATCAGCCCCAGCATTTT. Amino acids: CASSVTRGHSNQPQHF.

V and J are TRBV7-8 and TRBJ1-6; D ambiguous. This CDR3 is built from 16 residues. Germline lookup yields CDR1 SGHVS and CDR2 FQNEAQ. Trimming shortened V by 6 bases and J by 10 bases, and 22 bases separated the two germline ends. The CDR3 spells CASRLRRPGTSSPLHF. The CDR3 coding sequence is TGTGCCAGCAGATTAAGAAGGCCGGGAACAAGCTCACCCCTCCACTTT.

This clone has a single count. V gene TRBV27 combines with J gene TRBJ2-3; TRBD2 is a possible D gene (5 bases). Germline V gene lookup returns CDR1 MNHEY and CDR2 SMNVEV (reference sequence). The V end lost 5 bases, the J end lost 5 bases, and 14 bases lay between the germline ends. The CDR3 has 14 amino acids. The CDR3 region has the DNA TGTGCCAGCAGTCCTCGGACTCAGCAAGATACGCAGTATTTT. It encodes CASSPRTQQDTQYF.

CDR3 in amino acids: CASGQDSSYGYTF. DNA of the CDR3: TGTGCCAGCGGCCAGGACAGTAGCTATGGCTACACCTTC. The rearrangement joins TRBV27 to TRBJ1-2, with D possibly being TRBD1 (6 bases). The V gene lost 8 bases and the J gene lost 4 bases, with 14 bases spanning the gap. This CDR3 has 13 residues. Per germline, CDR1 MNHEY and CDR2 SMNVEV (reference sequence).

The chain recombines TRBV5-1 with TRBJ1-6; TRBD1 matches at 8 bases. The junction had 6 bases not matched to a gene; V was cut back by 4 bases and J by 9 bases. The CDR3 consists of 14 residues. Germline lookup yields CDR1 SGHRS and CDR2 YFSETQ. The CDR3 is CASSQDRVSSPLHF. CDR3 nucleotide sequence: TGCGCCAGCAGCCAGGACAGGGTATCTTCACCCCTCCACTTT.

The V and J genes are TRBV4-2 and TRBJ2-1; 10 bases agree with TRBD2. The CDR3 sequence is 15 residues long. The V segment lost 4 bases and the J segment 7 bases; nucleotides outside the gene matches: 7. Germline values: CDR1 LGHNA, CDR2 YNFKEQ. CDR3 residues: CASSPGLASRNEQFF. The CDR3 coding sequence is TGTGCCAGCAGCCCGGGACTAGCGAGTCGGAATGAGCAGTTCTTC.

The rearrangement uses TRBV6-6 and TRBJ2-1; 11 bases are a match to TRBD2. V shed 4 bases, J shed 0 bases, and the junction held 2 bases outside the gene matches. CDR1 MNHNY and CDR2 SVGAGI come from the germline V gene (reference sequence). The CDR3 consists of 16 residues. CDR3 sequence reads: CASSSGLAVSYNEQFF. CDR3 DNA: TGTGCCAGCAGTTCGGGACTAGCGGTCTCCTACAATGAGCAGTTCTTC.

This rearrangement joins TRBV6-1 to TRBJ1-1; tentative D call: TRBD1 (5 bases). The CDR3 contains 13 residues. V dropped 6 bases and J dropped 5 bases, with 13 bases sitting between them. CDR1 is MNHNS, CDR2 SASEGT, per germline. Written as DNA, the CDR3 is TGTGCCAGCAGGGGGACCGGGAGGACTGAAGCTTTCTTT. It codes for CASRGTGRTEAFF.

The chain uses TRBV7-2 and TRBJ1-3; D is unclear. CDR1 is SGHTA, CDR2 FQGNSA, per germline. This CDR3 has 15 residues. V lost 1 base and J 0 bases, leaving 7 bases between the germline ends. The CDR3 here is CASSLGGPSGNTIYF. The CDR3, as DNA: TGTGCCAGCAGCTTAGGTGGCCCCTCTGGAAACACCATATATTTT.

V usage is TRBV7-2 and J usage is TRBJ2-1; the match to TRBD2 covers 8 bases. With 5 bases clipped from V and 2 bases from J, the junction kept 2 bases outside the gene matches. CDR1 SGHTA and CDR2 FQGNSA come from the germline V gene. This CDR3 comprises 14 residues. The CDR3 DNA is TGTGCCAGCAGCCCCGGGGGGGCCTACAATGAGCAGTTCTTC. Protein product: CASSPGGAYNEQFF.

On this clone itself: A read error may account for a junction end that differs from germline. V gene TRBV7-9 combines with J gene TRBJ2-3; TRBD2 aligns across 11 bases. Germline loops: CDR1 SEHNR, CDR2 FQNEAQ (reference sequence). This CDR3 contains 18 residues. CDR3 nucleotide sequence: TGTTCCAGCAGCCCTCGAGGTAGCGGGAGGGCCGGCACAGATACGCAGTATTTT. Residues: CSSSPRGSGRAGTDTQYF.

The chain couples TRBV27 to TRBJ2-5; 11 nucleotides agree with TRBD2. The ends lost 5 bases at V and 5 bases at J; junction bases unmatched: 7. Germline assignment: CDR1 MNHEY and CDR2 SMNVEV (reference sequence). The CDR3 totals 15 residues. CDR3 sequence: CASSLTSGMRETQYF. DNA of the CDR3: TGTGCCAGCAGTCTGACTAGCGGGATGCGGGAGACCCAGTACTTC.

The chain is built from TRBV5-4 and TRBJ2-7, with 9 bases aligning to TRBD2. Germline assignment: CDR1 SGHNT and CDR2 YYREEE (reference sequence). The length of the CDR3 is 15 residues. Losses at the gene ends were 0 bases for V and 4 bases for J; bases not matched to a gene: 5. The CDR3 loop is CASSLDPSGIYEQYF. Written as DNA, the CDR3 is TGTGCCAGCAGCTTGGATCCTAGCGGGATATACGAGCAGTACTTC.

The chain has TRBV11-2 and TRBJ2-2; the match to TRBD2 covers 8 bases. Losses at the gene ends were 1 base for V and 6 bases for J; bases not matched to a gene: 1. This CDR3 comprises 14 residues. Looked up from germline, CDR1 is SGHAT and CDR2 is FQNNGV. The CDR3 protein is CASSLGLAPGELFF. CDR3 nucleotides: TGTGCCAGCAGCTTAGGACTAGCGCCCGGGGAGCTGTTTTTT.

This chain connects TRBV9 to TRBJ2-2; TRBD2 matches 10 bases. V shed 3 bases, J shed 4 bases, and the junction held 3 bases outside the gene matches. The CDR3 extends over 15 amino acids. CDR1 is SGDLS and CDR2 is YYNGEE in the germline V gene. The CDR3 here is CASSESGGVTGELFF. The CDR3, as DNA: TGTGCCAGCAGCGAAAGCGGGGGGGTCACCGGGGAGCTGTTTTTT. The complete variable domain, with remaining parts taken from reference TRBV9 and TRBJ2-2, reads DSGVTQTPKHLITATGQRVTLRCSPRSGDLSVYWYQQSLDQGLQFLIQYYNGEERAKGNILERFSAQQFPDLHSELNLSSLELGDSALYFCASSESGGVTGELFFGEGSRLTVL.

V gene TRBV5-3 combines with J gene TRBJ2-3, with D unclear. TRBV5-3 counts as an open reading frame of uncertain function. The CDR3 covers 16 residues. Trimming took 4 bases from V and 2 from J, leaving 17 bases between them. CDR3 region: CARSKRYKRDTDTQYF. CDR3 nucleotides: TGTGCCAGAAGCAAGAGGTACAAGCGCGACACAGATACGCAGTATTTT.

The chain's CDR3 is CASSLTGLPSSGANVLTF. The CDR3 nucleotides are TGCGCCAGCAGCTTGACAGGGCTTCCTAGCTCTGGGGCCAACGTCCTGACTTTC. This rearrangement joins TRBV5-1 to TRBJ2-6, with D possibly being TRBD1 (6 bases). Germline assignment: CDR1 SGHRS and CDR2 YFSETQ. The CDR3 loop spans 18 amino acids. Trimming took 1 base from V and 0 from J, leaving 14 bases between them.